This T cell receptor beta chain was obtained from a study of post-analysis software for immune sequencing data. On the study more broadly: Included among the disease courses, which were recorded for the cohort, were relapsing-remitting, secondary progressive and progressive-relapsing multiple sclerosis.

Researchers reported that TCR beta cDNA libraries carried unique molecular identifiers. Via MiXCR, TCRdb re-called the PCR reads, giving one row per CDR3 protein. This sample has about 460,000 distinct CDR3 sequences; roughly 45% occur once, and the top ten carry roughly 12%. On this clonotype itself: As yet, its antigen is unknown.

Regarding the study as a whole: TRBV5-6, TRBV5-1 and TRBV20-1 belonged to a set of roughly 5 TRBV segments that were more frequent in patients than controls. Controls had significantly higher normalized Chao1 diversity than multiple sclerosis patients. By F measure, samples from a shared preparation batch strongly co-clustered.

The CDR3 is 15 residues long. Between the trimmed V and J ends, which lost 5 bases and 12 bases, there was a span of 25 bases. Germline V gene lookup returns CDR1 MNHEY and CDR2 SVGEGT. Sequencing was carried out using blood. The chain employs TRBV6-2 or TRBV6-3 and TRBJ2-5; D might be TRBD2 (7 bases). This clonotype was obtained from a girl aged 5 to 17 with multiple sclerosis. CDR3 loop: CASSDPPSGTREKYF. In DNA, the CDR3 is TGTGCCAGCAGTGACCCCCCGAGCGGGACACGAGAGAAGTACTTC.